This TCR beta chain is drawn from a study of identical twins (TCRdb year 2016). With regard to the full study: To test whether fetal clonotypes persist, the study used deep sequencing on TCR alpha and beta repertoires from monozygotic twins, unrelated adults of various ages, and cord blood. Replicate twin experiments were performed at different times using different library preparation protocols to rule out contamination. General findings and caveats noted by the study authors: Conclusions relied on cross-sectional statistical analysis, since the same donors could not be followed over many years. Out-of-frame TCR alpha sharing in monozygotic twins was systematically underestimated by recombination models, whereas sharing between unrelated individuals was in agreement with the recombination models. Out-of-frame TCR alpha sequences shared between twins showed an excess of low generation-probability sequences compared with coincidental sharing between unrelated individuals. Abundant cord blood beta clonotypes had fewer insertions, young adult naive repertoires showed a similar but weaker trend, and memory repertoires showed no such trend. Invariant T cells such as MAIT and iNKT could partly confound zero-insertion analyses, although diverse VJ usage argued against such confounding for most clonotypes. In beta out-of-frame sequences, excess twin sharing was weaker, because having fewer shared sequences lowered the signal-to-noise ratio.

V lost 0 bases and J lost 9 bases; the stretch between them is 10 bases long. CDR3 length: 13 amino acids, cysteine to phenylalanine. The read is trimmed to its CDR3 DNA, 39 bases read in frame from base 1. Based on the germline V gene, the CDR1 and CDR2 sequences are LGHNA and YSLEER. Of note for this clonotype: The antigen it recognizes is unknown. Per-base qualities were not stored, and no clone one base away is much larger.

Every donor was a healthy Caucasian. The twin cohort comprised three pairs of female monozygotic twins, all aged roughly 18 to 30 years. Positive isolation kits from Invitrogen were used to isolate CD4+ and CD8+ T cell populations. Library method: 5' RACE. Sequencing used an Illumina HiSeq 2000. Template switching added a universal primer binding site, and the final cDNA carried a unique molecular identifier that allowed TCR cDNA molecules to be counted accurately. Specific primers in the conserved constant-segment region were used to synthesize first-strand cDNA for TCR alpha and beta chains. Each cDNA library was double barcoded, with a SMART-Mk sample barcode plus Illumina barcodes, to control for contamination. Two successive PCR steps introduced TruSeq adapter sequences along with Illumina sample barcodes. The TCR alpha and beta cDNA libraries were sequenced on the Illumina HiSeq platform using custom primers. On the authors' methods: Raw reads were processed with MiGEC to extract unique molecular identifiers, and MiXCR was used to determine CDR3 positions. For each individual, recombination models were inferred using an EM algorithm with the repgenHMM and IGoR tools. Shared clonotypes were analyzed with the tcR package in R, and sharing was normalized by the product of cloneset sizes. To study raw recombination without the effects of thymic and clonal selection, out-of-frame nonproductive sequences were analyzed. TCRdb reprocessing: public reads trimmed at Q25 with fastp, clones called with MiXCR, in-frame beta chains kept. Entries are consolidated by CDR3 protein sequence, retaining the most common genes and DNA. For this entry, the V and J calls and clone size follow TCRdb and not the study's own pipeline. The sample table records some 460,000 distinct CDR3 sequences; approximately 15% of these occur just once. Clones ranked in the top ten supply 0.5% to 0.65% of the sample.

The data were also submitted as part of a second study, on yellow fever vaccine responses in identical twins. Per that second paper: The authors reported that the T cell response to vaccination in identical twins appeared partly convergent and partly personalized. In the study, vaccine-responding T cell clones were precisely tracked in identical twins.

This chain joins TRBV4-3 to TRBJ2-3, with TRBD2 as a weak D call on 6 bases. The sequenced sample was CD4+ T cells sorted from blood. The sequence came from a woman under 30 in good health. The CDR3 reads CASSQDPLATQYF. The DNA is as follows: TGCGCCAGCAGCCAAGATCCGCTAGCGACGCAGTATTTT.